These T cell receptor beta chains were read from a single sample in a study of OX40 agonist ivuxolimab in advanced cancers. Clones were sequenced by immunoSEQ multiplex PCR, and TCRdb holds only the in-frame ones, with some missing. This table holds over 70,000 clones, 89% found once. The sequenced sample was CD4+ or CD8+ T cells sorted from blood, obtained in a trial of the OX40 agonist ivuxolimab. The receptors derive from an adult with an advanced solid tumor such as melanoma, head and neck, liver or kidney cancer. The CDR3 runs from the conserved cysteine through the conserved F or W. A D gene is named only where the DNA matches it firmly. Only some rows state a clone size, as once, few, many or a class for expanded clones.

>TRBJ1-1|NA|14|TRBV28|NA
TGTGCCAGCAGAGGTGGTGGATGGGACACTGAAGCTTTCTTT
CASRGGGWDTEAFF
>TRBJ2-1|TRBD2|17|TRBV6-1|NA
TGTGCCAGCAGTGTTCGCCCGGGACTACCCCCTTACAATGAGCAGTTCTTC
CASSVRPGLPPYNEQFF
>TRBJ1-6|NA|16|TRBV13|NA
TGTGCCAGCAGCTTAGAGGGGGGGACACGGGATTCACCCCTCCACTTT
CASSLEGGTRDSPLHF
>TRBJ1-4|NA|15|TRBV6-5|NA
TGTGCCAGCAGTCCGGACATCTGGCCGGTTGAAAAACTGTTTTTT
CASSPDIWPVEKLFF
>TRBJ2-1|TRBD1|15|TRBV19|NA
TGTGCCAGTAGTATGCGAGGGGGCCGCTACAATGAGCAGTTCTTC
CASSMRGGRYNEQFF
>TRBJ2-1|NA|18|TRBV11-3|once
TGTGCCAGCAGCTTAGGATCTTCAGGACCGAGCTCCTACAATGAGCAGTTCTTC
CASSLGSSGPSSYNEQFF
>TRBJ2-3|NA|16|TRBV19|NA
TGTGCCAGTAGTATAGTCGGGTCGGTAGCGACAGATACGCAGTATTTT
CASSIVGSVATDTQYF
>TRBJ1-2|TRBD1|16|TRBV28|once
TGTGCCAGCAGTGCCGGGACAGGGCGTGTGGGCTATGGCTACACCTTC
CASSAGTGRVGYGYTF
>TRBJ1-2|TRBD1|14|TRBV28|NA
TGTGCCAGCAGCCGACAGGGGGCGGTCTATGGCTACACCTTC
CASSRQGAVYGYTF
>TRBJ1-2|TRBD1|14|TRBV18|NA
TGTGCCAGCTCACAGGGACAGGGGGAACATGGCTACACCTTC
CASSQGQGEHGYTF
>TRBJ2-5|TRBD2|12|TRBV9|NA
TGTGCCACCGGTGAGCGAGGGACTACTCATCACTTC
CATGERGTTHHF
>TRBJ2-3|NA|13|TRBV11-3|NA
TGTGCCAGCAGCTTAACAGGGTCAGATACGCAGTATTTT
CASSLTGSDTQYF
>TRBJ2-1|NA|15|TRBV7-2|once
TGTGCCAGCAGCTTTAGCGGAGGAGCCTACAATGAGCAGTTCTTC
CASSFSGGAYNEQFF
>TRBJ1-5|NA|16|TRBV7-2|NA
TGTGCCAGCAGCCCACCTGGTGGGAGGAGCAATCAGCCCCAGCATTTT
CASSPPGGRSNQPQHF
>TRBJ1-1|NA|15|TRBV2|NA
TGTGCCAGCAAATTAGGGGGTAGGGAAAACACTGAAGCTTTCTTT
CASKLGGRENTEAFF
>TRBJ1-1|NA|15|TRBV28|NA
TGTGCCAGCAGTTTTGGGAAAAACAGGCCTGGGGGAGCTTTCTTT
CASSFGKNRPGGAFF
>TRBJ1-5|NA|14|TRBV2|NA
TGTGCCAGCAGTGAAGCAGGGGGAGGACAGCCCCAGCATTTT
CASSEAGGGQPQHF
>TRBJ2-2|TRBD2|15|TRBV6-5|NA
TGTGCCAGCAGCGCCGGGACTAGGGGCACCGGGGAGCTGTTTTTT
CASSAGTRGTGELFF
>TRBJ2-2|NA|14|TRBV7-3|NA
TGTGCCAGCAGTCGAACGACCCCTTTCGGGGAGCTGTTTTTT
CASSRTTPFGELFF
>TRBJ2-1|TRBD2|21|TRBV5-1|NA
TGCGCCAGCAGCTCCCCCCAGGCGGGGGGGCCTTCTTATTTATCCTTTGGTGAGCAGTTCTTC
CASSSPQAGGPSYLSFGEQFF
>TRBJ2-6|NA|17|TRBV5-1|once
TGCGCCAGCAGCTTGTTGACAGATAGTTCTGGGGCTAACGTCCTGACTTTC
CASSLLTDSSGANVLTF
>TRBJ2-3|NA|18|TRBV5-1|once
TGCGCCAGCAGCTTGGGCCGGTGGGCGGCGTCGGGCACAGATACGCAGTATTTT
CASSLGRWAASGTDTQYF
>TRBJ2-7|TRBD2|15|TRBV9|NA
TGTGCCAGCAGCGTAGCCCCTAGCGGAAGCTACGAGCAGTACTTC
CASSVAPSGSYEQYF
>TRBJ2-5|TRBD1|13|TRBV6-1|NA
TGTGCCAGCAGCTCAGACCCAGGGGGGACCCAGTACTTC
CASSSDPGGTQYF
>TRBJ2-5|TRBD2|15|TRBV7-9|NA
TGTGCCAGCAGCTTAGTTCTAGCGGGGACAGAGACCCAGTACTTC
CASSLVLAGTETQYF
>TRBJ2-7|NA|11|TRBV28|NA
TGTGCCAGCAGGCATGCTTACGAGCAGTACTTC
CASRHAYEQYF
>TRBJ1-2|NA|15|TRBV7-9|NA
TGTGCCAGCACCTCAACAGGGAAGCGTAACTATGGCTACACCTTC
CASTSTGKRNYGYTF
>TRBJ2-3|TRBD2|16|TRBV4-1|few
TGCGCCAGCAGCCAAGACGGGAGGACTAGCACAGATACGCAGTATTTT
CASSQDGRTSTDTQYF
>TRBJ2-3|NA|15|TRBV7-3|NA
TGTGCCAGCAGCTTAAAGGGCGGGAGCACAGATACGCAGTATTTT
CASSLKGGSTDTQYF
>TRBJ2-1|TRBD1|16|TRBV7-9|NA
TGTGCCAGCAGCTTCCCGCCGGGACAGGGAAACAATGAGCAGTTCTTC
CASSFPPGQGNNEQFF
>TRBJ2-5|TRBD2|13|TRBV7-9|NA
TGTGCCAGCTCTTTCGCGGGGGAAGAGACCCAGTACTTC
CASSFAGEETQYF
>TRBJ2-1|NA|17|TRBV4-3|NA
TGCGCCAGCAGCCTGGGGGGCGGGAGAAGTAGCAGCGATGAGCAGTTCTTC
CASSLGGGRSSSDEQFF
>TRBJ1-2|TRBD1|15|TRBV10-3|NA
TGTGCCATCAACTGGGCAGGGGGTTTAGGCTATGGCTACACCTTC
CAINWAGGLGYGYTF
>TRBJ2-6|TRBD2|19|TRBV18|once
TGTGCCAGCTCGCCATCGGGACTAGCGGGGAGCTCTGGGGCCAACGTCCTGACTTTC
CASSPSGLAGSSGANVLTF
>TRBJ2-1|NA|15|TRBV5-5|NA
TGTGCCAGCAGCTTGGCCCCTTTGGCCTACAATGAGCAGTTCTTC
CASSLAPLAYNEQFF
>TRBJ2-6|NA|16|TRBV14|NA
TGTGCCAGCAGCCAAGCAGGGGCCTGGGGGGCCAACGTCCTGACTTTC
CASSQAGAWGANVLTF
>TRBJ2-7|NA|13|TRBV19|NA
TGTGCCTCAGCAAAGCGGAGGGAATCCGAGCAGTACTTC
CASAKRRESEQYF
>TRBJ2-5|TRBD2|18|TRBV13|NA
TGTGCCAGCAGCTTAGGCCGAAAACTAGGGTCCGGGAGGGAGACCCAGTACTTC
CASSLGRKLGSGRETQYF
>TRBJ2-1|TRBD1|13|TRBV19|NA
TGTGCCACCAAGGACAGGGGGTCTGTTGAGCAGTTCTTC
CATKDRGSVEQFF
>TRBJ2-2|NA|16|TRBV5-4|NA
TGTGCCAGCAGCCAGGCGATTTGGGGAAACACCGGGGAGCTGTTTTTT
CASSQAIWGNTGELFF
>TRBJ1-6|NA|14|TRBV9|few
TGTGCCAGCAGCGTAGGCCCAAGTAATTCACCCCTCCACTTT
CASSVGPSNSPLHF
>TRBJ2-5|NA|12|TRBV28|NA
TGTGCCAGCGCATCAGGGGCGGAGACCCAGTACTTC
CASASGAETQYF
>TRBJ2-2|TRBD1|17|TRBV18|NA
TGTGCCAGCTCATCAATGACTCAAACAGGGGCCGGCGGGGAGCTGTTTTTT
CASSSMTQTGAGGELFF
>TRBJ2-2|NA|15|TRBV28|NA
TGTGCCAGCAGTTTACGCAGGATTAACACCGGGGAGCTGTTTTTT
CASSLRRINTGELFF
>TRBJ1-6|NA|12|TRBV7-6|NA
TGTGCCAGCAGCTTAAAAAATTCACCCCTCCACTTT
CASSLKNSPLHF
>TRBJ1-5|TRBD1|15|TRBV5-5|NA
TGTGCCAGCAGCTGGGTAACAGGGGGCAATCAGCCCCAGCATTTT
CASSWVTGGNQPQHF
>TRBJ2-2|NA|14|TRBV5-1|NA
TGCGCCAGCAGGGATAGCGTGGGCACCGGGGAGCTGTTTTTT
CASRDSVGTGELFF
>TRBJ1-1|NA|15|TRBV7-9|NA
TGTGCCAGCAGCTTGGGTAGGGGGGTATACACTGAAGCTTTCTTT
CASSLGRGVYTEAFF
>TRBJ1-1|NA|14|TRBV15|NA
TGTGCCACCAGCAGAGAGGGCACAGGGTTTGAAGCTTTCTTT
CATSREGTGFEAFF
>TRBJ2-5|TRBD2|17|TRBV7-9|NA
TGTGCCAGCAGTCTCAACCGACTAGCGGGGGACCAAGAGACCCAGTACTTC
CASSLNRLAGDQETQYF
>TRBJ2-5|NA|11|TRBV20-1|NA
TGCAGTGCTAGTATCGCAGAGACCCAGTACTTC
CSASIAETQYF
>TRBJ2-5|TRBD2|13|TRBV9|NA
TGTGCCAGCGGTAGCGGGCCGAAAGAGACCCAGTACTTC
CASGSGPKETQYF
>TRBJ2-3|NA|19|TRBV4-1|NA
TGCGCCAGCAGTCCCCGGGCTAGCGGAGGGGGATCTAGCACAGATACGCAGTATTTT
CASSPRASGGGSSTDTQYF